The 21 T cell receptor beta chains in this list originate from one sample, sequenced in a study of T cells in Graves' hyperthyroidism and ophthalmopathy. Amplified TCR beta CDR3 regions came from RNA transcripts. HTBI primers were employed in a first-round RT-PCR of the TCR CDR3. Each CDR3 protein gets one entry after TCRdb re-called the multiplex PCR reads with MiXCR. The repertoire includes about 260,000 distinct CDR3 sequences, 20% to 25% of them detected once, and 64% sits in the top ten. Sequenced material: blood. All receptors derive from a man aged 25 to 40 with Graves' ophthalmopathy.

The chain has TRBV9 and TRBJ2-1; 7 positions agree with TRBD1. V lost 1 base and J lost 3; bases outside the gene matches: 7. This CDR3 spans 16 amino acids. The germline gives CDR1 SGDLS, CDR2 YYNGEE. The CDR3: CASSVILWDSYNEQFF. The CDR3 DNA is TGTGCCAGCAGCGTAATTTTATGGGACAGCTACAATGAGCAGTTCTTC.

This clonotype was observed a few times. The chain links TRBV28 to TRBJ2-3; D is perhaps TRBD2 (6 bases). The length of the CDR3 is 17 residues. V was shortened by 3 bases and J by 0 bases, with 16 bases between the two germline ends. Germline V gene lookup returns CDR1 MDHEN and CDR2 SYDVKM. The CDR3 here is CASSLESLGLSTDTQYF. The CDR3 region has the DNA TGTGCCAGCAGTTTGGAAAGTTTGGGACTGAGCACAGATACGCAGTATTTT.

The genes are TRBV28 and TRBJ2-6; maybe TRBD2 (6 bases). This CDR3 is 15 amino acids long. Germline V lookup: CDR1 MDHEN, CDR2 SYDVKM. Trimming removed 7 bases from V and 2 bases from J, with 12 bases in between. CDR3 in DNA: TGTGCCAGCACCCCCCGGGGGACTGGGGCCAACGTCCTGACTTTC. This gives the protein CASTPRGTGANVLTF.

This chain links TRBV7-6 with TRBJ2-5, with D tentatively TRBD2 (6 bases). The V gene lost 0 bases and the J gene lost 2 bases, with 10 bases spanning the gap. Germline V gene lookup returns CDR1 SGHVS and CDR2 FNYEAQ. The CDR3 length is 15 residues. The CDR3 protein is CASSLATSSQETQYF. In DNA form, the CDR3 reads TGTGCCAGCAGCTTAGCCACTAGCTCGCAAGAGACCCAGTACTTC.

The table lists this clonotype with a few counts. This chain uses TRBV12-3 or TRBV12-4 with TRBJ1-6, with D possibly being TRBD1 (5 bases). There are 12 residues in the CDR3. Trimming removed 6 bases at V and 8 bases at J, with 8 bases between. CDR3 sequence reads: CASRQGYSPLHF. CDR3 DNA sequence: TGTGCCAGCAGGCAGGGTTATTCACCCCTCCACTTT.

The CDR3 sequence is CASSELYGSSYEQYF. The CDR3 DNA is TGTGCCAGCAGTGAGCTTTATGGGAGCTCCTACGAGCAGTACTTC. The V gene is TRBV2, the J gene TRBJ2-7; D may be TRBD2 (5 bases). Per the germline V gene, CDR1 is SNHLY and CDR2 is FYNNEI. Trimming took 3 bases from V and 0 from J, leaving 12 bases between them. This CDR3 spans 15 amino acids.

The rearrangement links TRBV5-6 to TRBJ2-4; TRBD2 aligns across 12 bases. Germline CDR1 SGHDT, CDR2 YYEEEE. With 4 bases clipped from V and 10 bases from J, the junction kept 6 bases outside the gene matches. The CDR3 consists of 14 residues. This CDR3 reads CASSTRTSGMIQYF. CDR3 nucleotide sequence: TGTGCCAGCAGCACCCGGACTAGCGGGATGATTCAGTACTTC.

The J gene is TRBJ2-5, the V gene TRBV11-2; 7 bases align to TRBD2. CDR3 length: 11 residues. The ends lost 11 bases at V and 5 bases at J; junction bases unmatched: 5. The V gene's germline CDR1 is SGHAT and CDR2 FQNNGV. The CDR3 spells CAWGGGETQYF. Written as DNA, the CDR3 is TGTGCCTGGGGGGGGGGGGAGACCCAGTACTTC.

V usage is TRBV11-3 and J usage is TRBJ2-5; D might be TRBD2 (6 bases). The CDR3 length is 18 residues. Trimming cost V 4 bases and J 1 base, with 22 bases left between them. Per germline, CDR1 SGHNT and CDR2 YENEEA. This chain's CDR3 is CASSSLWDRAGFQETQYF. CDR3 nucleotide sequence: TGTGCCAGCAGCTCCCTCTGGGACCGAGCGGGTTTCCAAGAGACCCAGTACTTC.

This clonotype showed up many times. The chain links TRBV11-2 to TRBJ1-5; D not resolved. The CDR3 spans 13 residues. V was clipped by 0 bases and J by 3 bases, with 3 bases between them. Germline CDR1 SGHAT, CDR2 FQNNGV. The CDR3 sequence: CASSLDLNQPQHF. CDR3 bases: TGTGCCAGCAGCTTAGATCTCAATCAGCCCCAGCATTTT.

This clonotype has a single count. The chain recombines TRBV7-9 with TRBJ2-5; D unresolved. Germline-derived CDR1 and CDR2 are SEHNR and FQNEAQ (reference sequence). The CDR3 sequence is 14 residues long. V was cut by 5 bases and J by 2 bases, with 12 bases left in between. The chain's CDR3 is CASSPENPQETQYF. The CDR3 DNA reads TGTGCCAGCAGCCCAGAAAATCCACAAGAGACCCAGTACTTC.

This chain links TRBV27 with TRBJ2-3; D unclear. V lost 7 bases and J 0 bases, leaving 11 bases between the germline ends. The length of the CDR3 is 14 residues. Germline V gene lookup returns CDR1 MNHEY and CDR2 SMNVEV (reference sequence). The CDR3 sequence: CASTYRASTDTQYF. The CDR3 region has the DNA TGTGCCAGCACCTACAGAGCTAGCACAGATACGCAGTATTTT.

The rearrangement uses TRBV6-1 and TRBJ2-1, with 9 bases fitting TRBD2. CDR1 is MNHNS, CDR2 SASEGT, per germline. Trimming at V came to 6 bases and at J to 4 bases, leaving 7 bases not matched to a gene. The CDR3 contains 15 residues. CDR3 loop: CASSLLAGTYNEQFF. The CDR3 bases are TGTGCCAGCAGCCTACTAGCGGGCACGTACAATGAGCAGTTCTTC.

This sequence joins TRBV10-3 and TRBJ2-2; TRBD1 is a possible D gene (6 bases). Trimming cost V 3 bases and J 3 bases, with 11 bases left between them. CDR3 length: 15 amino acids. The germline V gene encodes CDR1 ENHRY and CDR2 SYGVKD. CDR3 DNA: TGTGCCATCAGTGATTCCCAGGGGTACACCGGGGAGCTGTTTTTT. It specifies CAISDSQGYTGELFF.

J is TRBJ2-1 and V is TRBV10-3; no clear D gene. V was clipped by 0 bases and J by 8 bases, with 8 bases between them. This CDR3 spans 13 amino acids. CDR1 and CDR2 (germline): ENHRY, SYGVKD. Here the CDR3 reads CAISESDKDEQFF. As DNA, the CDR3 is TGTGCCATCAGTGAGTCCGACAAGGATGAGCAGTTCTTC.

The table lists this clonotype with many counts. Germline and junction disagree at one end, which may indicate a read error. For the CDR3, the DNA is TGTGCCAGCAGCTTAGTACTAGCGGCCCAGCATTTCTTC. It specifies CASSLVLAAQHFF. The chain has TRBV11-2 and TRBJ2-1, with 8 bases aligning to TRBD2. The CDR3 loop spans 13 amino acids. Looked up from germline, CDR1 is SGHAT and CDR2 is FQNNGV.

This clonotype was seen many times. The chain has TRBV3-1 and TRBJ2-1; weak D call: TRBD2 (6 bases). The CDR3 is made up of 16 amino acids. CDR1 is LGHDT and CDR2 is YNNKEL in the germline V gene (reference sequence). V lost 1 base and J 7 bases, leaving 17 bases between the germline ends. This chain's CDR3 is CASSQGSGPKGNEQFF. For the CDR3, the DNA is TGTGCCAGCAGCCAAGGTAGCGGCCCGAAAGGGAATGAGCAGTTCTTC.

The V call is TRBV7-9, the J call TRBJ1-6, with 9 positions matching TRBD1. V was clipped by 5 bases and J by 4 bases; unmatched bases: 12. Looked up from germline, CDR1 is SEHNR and CDR2 is FQNEAQ (reference sequence). The CDR3 consists of 18 residues. The CDR3 coding sequence is TGTGCCAGCAGCCAGACTAAGACAGGGGGGATTTATAATTCACCCCTCCACTTT. Its translation is CASSQTKTGGIYNSPLHF. The full variable domain, in which reference TRBV7-9 and TRBJ1-6 provide the parts outside the CDR3, is DTGVSQNPRHKITKRGQNVTFRCDPISEHNRLYWYRQTLGQGPEFLTYFQNEAQLEKSRLLSDRFSAERPKGSFSTLEIQRTEQGDSAMYLCASSQTKTGGIYNSPLHFGNGTRLTVT.

This clonotype came up a few times. V gene TRBV7-2 combines with J gene TRBJ1-6, with D uncertain. V lost 2 bases and J 13 bases, leaving 12 bases between the germline ends. This CDR3 is 13 amino acids long. Germline V gene lookup returns CDR1 SGHTA and CDR2 FQGNSA. In DNA, the CDR3 is TGTGCCAGCAGCTTATCGCCGGTTAATCCCCTCCACTTT. Residues: CASSLSPVNPLHF.

As DNA, the CDR3 is TGTGCCACCAGTGACCTCGAAGGGGGGCGCGAGCAGTTCTTC. As protein: CATSDLEGGREQFF. J is TRBJ2-1 and V is TRBV24-1; D might be TRBD1 or TRBD2, each matching 6 bases. CDR1 is KGHDR, CDR2 SFDVKD, per germline. The CDR3 is 14 residues long. V was clipped by 4 bases and J by 10 bases, with 16 bases between them.

This clonotype showed up just a few times. This chain links TRBV29-1 with TRBJ2-2, with 7 bases matching TRBD2. After removal of 4 bases from V and 5 bases from J, the junction contained 10 bases not matched to a gene. This CDR3 has 15 amino acids. The V gene's germline CDR1 is SQVTM and CDR2 ANQGSEA. The CDR3 coding sequence is TGCAGCGTTGGGGGGGGTCAGACGTCGACCGGGGAGCTGTTTTTT. Its translation: CSVGGGQTSTGELFF.